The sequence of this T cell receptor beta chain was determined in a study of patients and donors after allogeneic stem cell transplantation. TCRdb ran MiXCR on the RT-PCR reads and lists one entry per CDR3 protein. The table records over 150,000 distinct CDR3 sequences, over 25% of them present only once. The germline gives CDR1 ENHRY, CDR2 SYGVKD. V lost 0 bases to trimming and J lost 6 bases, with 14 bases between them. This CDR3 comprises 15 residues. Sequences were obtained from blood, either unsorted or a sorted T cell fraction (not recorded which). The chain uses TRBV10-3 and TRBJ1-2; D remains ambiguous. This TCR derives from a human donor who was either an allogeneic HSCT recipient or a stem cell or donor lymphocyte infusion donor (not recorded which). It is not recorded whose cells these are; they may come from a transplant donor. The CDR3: CAISESLMEINGYTF. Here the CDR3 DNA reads TGTGCCATCAGTGAGTCCCTGATGGAGATCAATGGCTACACCTTC.